One and the same sample provided the 6 T cell receptor beta chains below, sequenced in a study of glioma-infiltrating T cells after dendritic cell vaccination. Data came from immunoSEQ multiplex PCR; TCRdb stores just in-frame clones and leaves some out. This sample has fewer than 90,000 clones, with under 85% found just once. Specified time point: after dendritic cell vaccination, including at tumor progression/relapse. The sequencing here drew on blood, taken after dendritic cell vaccination. The source is a human donor with glioblastoma.

V usage is TRBV4-2 and J usage is TRBJ2-3, with 9 bases matching TRBD2. Germline V lookup: CDR1 LGHNA, CDR2 YNFKEQ. CDR3 length equals 17 residues. The junction had 10 bases not matched to a gene; V was cut back by 2 bases and J by 4 bases. The chain's CDR3 is CASSQLSAGGQADTQYF. For the CDR3, the DNA is TGTGCCAGCAGCCAATTATCCGCGGGGGGGCAGGCAGATACGCAGTATTTT.

This clone has just one count. The rearrangement joins TRBV5-1 to TRBJ2-3, with 7 bases fitting TRBD2. The CDR3 has 18 residues. Germline V gene sequence: CDR1 SGHRS, CDR2 YFSETQ. The junction had 12 bases not matched to a gene; V was cut back by 1 base and J by 1 base. The CDR3 DNA reads as TGCGCCAGCAGCTTGCCCCGGTTCGAGCGGGGCGGCACAGATACGCAGTATTTT. Its protein product is CASSLPRFERGGTDTQYF.

V is TRBV19 and J is TRBJ1-5; D is unresolved. The CDR3 spans 14 residues. Trimming left V 2 bases short and J 7 bases short, with 12 bases between. Germline assignment: CDR1 LNHDA and CDR2 SQIVND (reference sequence). CDR3 region: CASSIPGNGQPQHF. Written as DNA, the CDR3 is TGTGCCAGTAGTATACCGGGGAACGGGCAGCCCCAGCATTTT.

This chain connects TRBV7-2 to TRBJ2-5, with D perhaps matching TRBD1 (6 bases). CDR1 and CDR2 from the germline V gene are SGHTA and FQGNSA. V lost 2 bases and J lost 5, with 18 bases in between. The CDR3 runs 16 residues. In nucleotides, the CDR3 is TGTGCCAGCAGCTTATACCCCGCGGCAGGGGATGAGACCCAGTACTTC. Its protein is CASSLYPAAGDETQYF.

In this sample, this clone turned up a few times. The chain couples TRBV27 to TRBJ2-5, with 8 bases lining up with TRBD1. V lost 3 bases and J lost 3; bases outside the gene matches: 3. Germline V CDR1 and CDR2: MNHEY, SMNVEV (reference sequence). There are 14 residues in the CDR3. CDR3 amino acids: CASSFGQGEETQYF. The DNA of the CDR3 is TGTGCCAGCAGTTTCGGACAGGGAGAAGAGACCCAGTACTTC.

This chain connects TRBV5-1 to TRBJ2-3, with 7 bases lining up with TRBD2. V was clipped by 0 bases and J by 5 bases; unmatched bases: 12. Per the germline V gene, CDR1 is SGHRS and CDR2 is YFSETQ. The CDR3 contains 17 residues. The CDR3 bases are TGCGCCAGCAGCTTGGTGCTAGCGGAGACGAGTGGAGATACGCAGTATTTT. Encoded protein: CASSLVLAETSGDTQYF.